This T cell receptor (beta chain) was sequenced during a study of metastatic and nonmetastatic thyroid tumors. Whole-study context: For malignant and benign thyroid patients, tumor or nodule tissue and blood were the sources whose repertoires were compared. General study results and limits: Significantly greater TCR beta diversity was reportedly found in malignant thyroid tumors than in benign nodules (in blood and tumor).

The authors' processing: A classifier of distant metastasis in papillary thyroid cancer was built from CDR3 differences (across clinicopathological groups). TCRdb re-analyzed the PCR reads through MiXCR. The V and J calls were not made by the authors but by TCRdb's processing. The table lists about 20,000 clones, roughly 24% of them singletons, with 5.5% to 6.5% in the top ten. CDR1 is MNHEY, CDR2 SVGAGI, per germline. V was clipped by 6 bases and J by 5 bases, with 10 bases between them. The length of the CDR3 is 12 residues. Until they underwent thyroid surgery, no patient had received any treatment. To note about this clone: Antigen specificity is unknown.

The TCR was taken from a female donor with papillary thyroid cancer or a benign thyroid nodule (not recorded which). Some clones in this sample may be carry-over from other donors' samples. The chain combines TRBV6-5 with TRBJ2-5, with D unresolved. Sequenced: tumor tissue. In DNA form, the CDR3 reads TGTGCCAGCAGAAAAGTAGCTGAGACCCAGTACTTC. This translates into CASRKVAETQYF.